This T cell receptor (beta chain) was sequenced during a study of blood T cell repertoires in COVID-19. The wider study: Sources were T cells, B-cell-depleted T cells, or PBMCs; the material itself was cDNA or gDNA.

This clone was counted once. This table comes from immunoSEQ multiplex PCR, and its TCRdb copy is limited to in-frame clones, with some not included. The sample yields 200,000 or so clones, approximately 80% seen once. The germline V gene has CDR1 DFQATT and CDR2 SNEGSKA (reference sequence). V lost 0 bases to trimming and J lost 7 bases, with 7 bases between them. The CDR3 is made up of 11 amino acids. Sequencing used peripheral blood. This rearrangement joins TRBV20-1 to TRBJ2-7, with D unresolved. The receptor comes from a human donor with acute or convalescent COVID-19. The donor label of this sample is uncertain. The CDR3 here is CSARDLREQYF. The CDR3 nucleotides are TGCAGTGCTAGAGATCTCAGGGAGCAGTACTTC.